These 14 T cell receptor beta chains were all obtained from the same sample, sequenced in a study of cytomegalovirus exposure and HLA in healthy donors. The PCR contained 60 Vbeta and 13 Jbeta primers. Here immunoSEQ multiplex PCR was the method, and the copy in TCRdb shows in-frame clones only, minus some. The profile shows about 200,000 clones, 76% of them singletons. Sequenced sample: PBMCs. The origin of the receptors is a young man in good health and CMV-seronegative.

The gene calls are TRBV19 and TRBJ2-1; 10 nucleotides line up with TRBD2. The V segment lost 4 bases and the J segment 2 bases; nucleotides outside the gene matches: 2. Germline CDR1 reads LNHDA; CDR2 reads SQIVND (reference sequence). This CDR3 has 15 amino acids. The CDR3 loop reads CASSTAGGPYNEQFF. The CDR3 DNA is TGTGCCAGTAGTACAGCGGGAGGGCCCTACAATGAGCAGTTCTTC.

This chain joins TRBV5-1 and TRBJ2-1; D not certain. This CDR3 is built from 13 residues. Germline CDR1 SGHRS, CDR2 YFSETQ. V was trimmed by 0 bases and J by 8 bases, leaving 9 bases between them. The CDR3 reads CASSLVFRYEQFF. CDR3 in DNA: TGCGCCAGCAGCTTGGTCTTTAGATATGAGCAGTTCTTC.

CDR3 region: CASSARGGPYEQYF. For the CDR3, the DNA is TGTGCCAGCAGTGCGCGCGGGGGCCCCTACGAGCAGTACTTC. The gene calls are TRBV27 and TRBJ2-5; weak D call: TRBD2 (7 bases). The tail of the sequence fits TRBJ2-7 better, so the J call may be wrong. Germline values: CDR1 MNHEY, CDR2 SMNVEV (reference sequence). The CDR3 is 14 amino acids.

On this clone: A junction boundary mismatches the germline segment, possibly from a read error. The chain is built from TRBV4-1 and TRBJ2-6; 7 nucleotides match TRBD2. Germline V gene data show CDR1 as MGHRA and CDR2 as YSYEKL. The CDR3 covers 16 residues. Here the CDR3 DNA reads TGTGCCAGCAGCCAAGATGGGGGGGCTGGGGCCAACGTCCTGACTTTC. Protein product: CASSQDGGAGANVLTF.

This clone was seen once. The rearrangement uses TRBV19 and TRBJ2-7; 8 nucleotides align to TRBD2. The CDR3 loop spans 17 amino acids. V lost 9 bases, J lost 3 bases, and 19 bases stayed unmatched. CDR1 is LNHDA, CDR2 SQIVND, per germline (reference sequence). CDR3 amino acids: CASRAGGATEEFYEQYF. Here the CDR3 DNA reads TGTGCCAGCCGGGCGGGGGGAGCAACCGAGGAGTTCTACGAGCAGTACTTC. Supplemented by reference TRBV19 and TRBJ2-7, the full variable domain reads DGGITQSPKYLFRKEGQNVTLSCEQNLNHDAMYWYRQDPGQGLRLIYYSQIVNDFQKGDIAEGYSVSREKKESFPLTVTSAQKNPTAFYLCASRAGGATEEFYEQYFGPGTRLTVT.

As regards this clone: One end of the junction fails to match germline, which may point to a read error. The chain links TRBV7-8 to TRBJ2-3; D remains ambiguous. The CDR3 contains 13 residues. Looked up from germline, CDR1 is SGHVS and CDR2 is FQNEAQ. CDR3 protein: CASSIASTDTQYF. The CDR3 nucleotides read TGTGCCAGCAGCATAGCCAGTACAGATACGCAGTATTTT.

V usage is TRBV4-1 and J usage is TRBJ2-7; perhaps TRBD2 as D (6 bases). The V gene's germline CDR1 is MGHRA and CDR2 YSYEKL. This CDR3 is 15 amino acids long. Trimming left V 4 bases short and J 2 bases short, with 15 bases between. In nucleotides, the CDR3 is TGCGCCAGCAGCCTCCTCGGGGGTGGTCCCTACGAGCAGTACTTC. It yields the protein CASSLLGGGPYEQYF.

The genes are TRBV25-1 and TRBJ2-7; no clear D. Germline V gene sequence: CDR1 MGHDK, CDR2 SYGVNS. The CDR3 consists of 13 residues. The V and J ends lost 5 bases and 1 base respectively, with 9 bases between them. CDR3: CASSIAGSYEQYF. In nucleotides, the CDR3 is TGTGCCAGCAGTATTGCAGGTTCCTACGAGCAGTACTTC.

In the case of this clone: The junction shows a germline mismatch at one end, possibly a read error. The rearrangement uses TRBV5-1 and TRBJ2-5, with TRBD2 matching 7 bases. Germline V gives CDR1 SGHRS, CDR2 YFSETQ. The CDR3 runs 15 residues. The CDR3 region is CASGLGGGRQETQYF. The CDR3 DNA follows: TGCGCCAGCGGCTTGGGCGGGGGACGGCAAGAGACCCAGTACTTC.

The rearrangement joins TRBV6-5 to TRBJ1-1, with D possibly TRBD1 on 5 matching bases. Looked up from germline, CDR1 is MNHEY and CDR2 is SVGAGI. Trimming cost V 5 bases and J 2 bases, with 12 bases left between them. This CDR3 region has 14 residues. The CDR3: CASSVDTSNTEAFF. The CDR3 DNA follows: TGTGCCAGCAGTGTGGACACTTCTAACACTGAAGCTTTCTTT.

The chain links TRBV19 to TRBJ1-1; a possible D gene is TRBD1 (5 bases). The CDR3 runs to 15 residues. Per germline, CDR1 LNHDA and CDR2 SQIVND (reference sequence). Trimming shortened V by 3 bases and J by 1 base, and 12 bases separated the two germline ends. The CDR3 is CASSISGHRNTEAFF. As DNA, the CDR3 is TGTGCCAGTAGTATCTCAGGACACAGGAACACTGAAGCTTTCTTT. The entire variable domain, with the rest obtained from reference TRBV19 and TRBJ1-1, is as follows: DGGITQSPKYLFRKEGQNVTLSCEQNLNHDAMYWYRQDPGQGLRLIYYSQIVNDFQKGDIAEGYSVSREKKESFPLTVTSAQKNPTAFYLCASSISGHRNTEAFFGQGTRLTVV.

The chain has TRBV18 and TRBJ2-7, with D possibly being TRBD2 (6 bases). Trimming cost V 3 bases and J 5 bases, with 11 bases left between them. The CDR3 is 13 amino acids. The germline gives CDR1 KGHSH, CDR2 LQKENI. The CDR3 region is CASSPVGGDEQYF. CDR3 nucleotide sequence: TGTGCCAGCTCACCTGTGGGCGGGGACGAGCAGTACTTC.

The chain joins TRBV7-3 to TRBJ2-3; 7 bases fit TRBD1. V was pared by 5 bases and J by 10 bases, with 9 bases of the junction left unmatched. The V gene's germline CDR1 is SGHTA and CDR2 FQGTGA. The CDR3 spans 13 residues. CDR3 nucleotide sequence: TGTGCCAGCAGCATGGGCCCAGACAGGGCGCAGTATTTT. This codes for CASSMGPDRAQYF. The full variable domain, with the rest looked up from reference TRBV7-3 and TRBJ2-3, is GAGVSQTPSNKVTEKGKYVELRCDPISGHTALYWYRQSLGQGPEFLIYFQGTGAADDSGLPNDRFFAVRPEGSVSTLKIQRTERGDSAVYLCASSMGPDRAQYFGPGTRLTVL.

The chain recombines TRBV5-1 with TRBJ1-1; 9 bases are a match to TRBD1. CDR3 length: 17 amino acids. The V gene's germline CDR1 is SGHRS and CDR2 YFSETQ. The ends lost 0 bases at V and 4 bases at J; junction bases unmatched: 10. In nucleotides, the CDR3 is TGCGCCAGCAGCTTGGGTACAGGGGGCTCTGGATTCACTGAAGCTTTCTTT. Its translation is CASSLGTGGSGFTEAFF. Combining the CDR3 with reference TRBV5-1 and TRBJ1-1 gives the whole variable domain KAGVTQTPRYLIKTRGQQVTLSCSPISGHRSVSWYQQTPGQGLQFLFEYFSETQRNKGNFPGRFSGRQFSNSRSEMNVSTLELGDSALYLCASSLGTGGSGFTEAFFGQGTRLTVV.